This entry lists 7 T cell receptor beta chains sequenced from one sample in a study of T cells in Graves' hyperthyroidism and ophthalmopathy. Authors of the study amplified TCR beta CDR3 regions from RNA transcripts. The TCR CDR3 first-round RT-PCR relied on the HTBI primer set. Using its own MiXCR run on the multiplex PCR reads, TCRdb lists one record per CDR3 protein. The sample has 400,000 to 550,000 distinct CDR3 sequences; approximately 24% are singletons. Sequenced sample: blood. The receptors come from a woman younger than 45 with Graves' ophthalmopathy.

This clonotype was counted ten times or more. The DNA of the CDR3 is TGTGCCAGCAGCTTAAGCCACAGGGAGATGAACACTGAAGCTTTCTTT. Amino acid sequence: CASSLSHREMNTEAFF. The V call is TRBV7-8, the J call TRBJ1-1; tentatively, D is TRBD1 (6 bases). Trimming cost V 2 bases and J 0 bases, with 13 bases left between them. Germline values: CDR1 SGHVS, CDR2 FQNEAQ. The CDR3 loop spans 16 amino acids.

The chain joins TRBV6-1 to TRBJ2-6, with a tentative D call TRBD1 (6 bases). The CDR3 is 17 amino acids. Trimming shortened V by 3 bases and J by 3 bases, and 15 bases separated the two germline ends. The germline V gene has CDR1 MNHNS and CDR2 SASEGT. The CDR3 DNA follows: TGTGCCAGCAGTGATGGTGACAGGCGCGATGGGGCCAACGTCCTGACTTTC. It encodes CASSDGDRRDGANVLTF.

This clonotype came up many times. The chain employs TRBV4-2 and TRBJ1-3; D unresolved. From germline, CDR1 is LGHNA and CDR2 YNFKEQ. V was cut by 1 base and J by 3 bases, with 4 bases left in between. The CDR3 has 13 amino acids. CDR3 in DNA: TGTGCCAGCAGCCAAGTCGGTGGAAACACCATATATTTT. This encodes CASSQVGGNTIYF.

The chain couples TRBV19 to TRBJ1-1; D is undetermined. CDR3 size: 15 residues. V lost 9 bases to trimming and J lost 4 bases, with 21 bases between them. The germline gives CDR1 LNHDA, CDR2 SQIVND (reference sequence). CDR3 sequence reads: CARPSTRQAATEAFF. CDR3 coding DNA: TGTGCCAGGCCAAGTACCCGCCAAGCGGCCACTGAAGCTTTCTTT.

The chain uses TRBV2 and TRBJ1-1; perhaps TRBD1 as D (5 bases). V gave up 4 bases and J gave up 7 bases, with 13 bases separating them. The CDR3 is 13 residues long. Looked up from germline, CDR1 is SNHLY and CDR2 is FYNNEI. CDR3 in amino acids: CASSGVGQSEAFF. CDR3 sequence (DNA): TGTGCCAGCAGTGGGGTGGGGCAGAGTGAAGCTTTCTTT.

The sample holds many counts of this clonotype. V usage is TRBV7-2 and J usage is TRBJ1-1; unclear D gene. The CDR3 contains 14 residues. Germline lookup yields CDR1 SGHTA and CDR2 FQGNSA. V gave up 5 bases and J gave up 0 bases, with 10 bases separating them. The CDR3 DNA reads as TGTGCCAGCAGCCAAGGACGGTTGAACACTGAAGCTTTCTTT. This sequence encodes CASSQGRLNTEAFF.

This clonotype was observed a handful of times. The chain links TRBV6-5 to TRBJ2-2, with unresolved D. This CDR3 is built from 17 residues. Germline V gene sequence: CDR1 MNHEY, CDR2 SVGAGI. V was clipped by 0 bases and J by 3 bases, with 14 bases between them. CDR3 sequence (DNA): TGTGCCAGCAGTTACTCGCTTAGGACGGATGACACCGGGGAGCTGTTTTTT. Translated, it gives CASSYSLRTDDTGELFF.